Reported below is one T cell receptor (beta chain). What it binds is not known. V was cut by 2 bases and J by 0 bases, with 17 bases left in between. The CDR3 covers 18 residues. Germline CDR1 reads MNHEY; CDR2 reads SMNVEV (reference sequence). The data originate from a study of cytomegalovirus exposure and HLA in healthy donors. Overall study findings and caveats: TRBV6-2, TRBV6-3 and some other V segments were unresolvable in 87-base-pair reads. According to a later analysis, most TCR beta chains associated with CMV appeared HLA-restricted.

It was with 60 Vbeta and 13 Jbeta primers that the PCR ran. Here immunoSEQ multiplex PCR was the method, and the copy in TCRdb shows in-frame clones only, minus some. In the table there are over 55,000 clones, roughly nine tenths of which are singletons. This clonotype was obtained from a woman in her thirties in good health and CMV-seropositive. The chain links TRBV27 to TRBJ2-1; D remains unclear. The sample taken for sequencing was PBMCs. The CDR3 sequence is CASSLLVDFLSSYNEQFF. CDR3 DNA sequence: TGTGCCAGCAGTTTACTAGTCGACTTCCTCAGCTCCTACAATGAGCAGTTCTTC.